This T cell receptor beta chain was sequenced during a study of human T cells and chemical hapten exposure. This clonotype appeared many times. As for time point: patch test 3, about 24 weeks after DPC sensitization. Treatment described: therapeutic diphenylcyclopropenone sensitization with weekly scalp DPC. TCRdb re-called the RACE reads with MiXCR, one entry per CDR3 protein. The table records 82,000 or so distinct CDR3 sequences, about an eighth of them present only once. The V and J ends lost 6 bases and 3 bases respectively, with 12 bases between them. Looked up from germline, CDR1 is SQVTM and CDR2 is ANQGSEA. The CDR3 is made up of 13 amino acids.

The TCR was taken from a woman aged 45-65 years with alopecia areata. Some clones in this sample may be carry-over from other donors' samples. The chain couples TRBV29-1 to TRBJ1-5; D might be TRBD1 (6 bases). This specimen consisted of whole blood, obtained in connection with sensitization to the hapten diphenylcyclopropenone (DPC). CDR3 nucleotides: TGCAGCGTGAGGGACAATATCAATCAGCCCCAGCATTTT. Translating it yields CSVRDNINQPQHF.